This TCR beta chain is drawn from a study of blood T cell repertoires in COVID-19. On the study more broadly: From T cells, B-cell-depleted T cells, or PBMCs came the material, which was cDNA or gDNA.

Per the authors' pipeline: The assay estimated nucleated cells by amplifying reference gene primers. Repertoires were generated with immunoSEQ multiplex PCR, while TCRdb's copy carries only in-frame clones and drops some. V, J and clone size derive from that table, while D and trimming were established from the DNA sequence. The table shows around 70,000 clones, with about 80% occurring only once. Deletions cut 7 bases from V and 0 bases from J, with 10 bases between. CDR1 and CDR2 (germline): MNHEY, SVGAGI. The CDR3 runs 13 residues. This clone was seen more than once but under ten times. Source material: peripheral blood. This sequence joins TRBV6-5 and TRBJ2-7; no clear D gene. The clonotype originates from a human donor in a cohort sampled during active COVID-19. CDR3 DNA sequence: TGTGCCAGCACCCGAGCAAACTCCTACGAGCAGTACTTC. It is translated as CASTRANSYEQYF.